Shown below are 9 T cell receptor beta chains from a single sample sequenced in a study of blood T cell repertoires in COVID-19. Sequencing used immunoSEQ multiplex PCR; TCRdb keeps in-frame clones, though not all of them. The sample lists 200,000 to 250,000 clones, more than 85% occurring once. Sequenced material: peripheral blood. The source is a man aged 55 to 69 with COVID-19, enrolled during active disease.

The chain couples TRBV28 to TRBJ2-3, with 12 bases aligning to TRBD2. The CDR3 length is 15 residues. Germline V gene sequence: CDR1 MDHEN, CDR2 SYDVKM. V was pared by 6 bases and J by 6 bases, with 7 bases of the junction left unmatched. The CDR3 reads CASSPTSGSSDTQYF. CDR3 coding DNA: TGTGCCAGCAGCCCGACTAGCGGGAGTAGCGATACGCAGTATTTT.

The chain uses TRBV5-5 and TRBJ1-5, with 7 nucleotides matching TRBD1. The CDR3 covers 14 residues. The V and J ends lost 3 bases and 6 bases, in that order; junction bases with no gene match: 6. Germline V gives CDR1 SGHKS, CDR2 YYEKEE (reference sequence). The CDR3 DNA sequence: TGTGCCAGCAGCTGGGACAGCCGGGCTCAGCCCCAGCATTTT. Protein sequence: CASSWDSRAQPQHF.

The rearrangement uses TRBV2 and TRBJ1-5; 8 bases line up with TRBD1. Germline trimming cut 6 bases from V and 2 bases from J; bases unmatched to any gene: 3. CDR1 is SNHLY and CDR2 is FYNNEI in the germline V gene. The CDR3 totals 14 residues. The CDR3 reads CASRSDRGNQPQHF. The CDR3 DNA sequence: TGTGCCAGCAGGTCGGACAGGGGCAATCAGCCCCAGCATTTT.

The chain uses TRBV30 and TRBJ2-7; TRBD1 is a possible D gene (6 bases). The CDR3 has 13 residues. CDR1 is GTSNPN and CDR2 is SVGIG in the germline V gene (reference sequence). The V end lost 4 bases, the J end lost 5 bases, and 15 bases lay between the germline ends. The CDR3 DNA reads TGTGCCTGGAACAGGGATGGGGGCCACGAGCAGTACTTC. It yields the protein CAWNRDGGHEQYF.

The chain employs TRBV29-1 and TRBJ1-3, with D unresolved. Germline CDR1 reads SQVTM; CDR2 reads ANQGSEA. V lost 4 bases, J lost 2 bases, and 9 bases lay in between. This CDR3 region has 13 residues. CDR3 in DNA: TGCAGCGTTGCTGTAGATGCTGGAAACACCATATATTTT. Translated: CSVAVDAGNTIYF.

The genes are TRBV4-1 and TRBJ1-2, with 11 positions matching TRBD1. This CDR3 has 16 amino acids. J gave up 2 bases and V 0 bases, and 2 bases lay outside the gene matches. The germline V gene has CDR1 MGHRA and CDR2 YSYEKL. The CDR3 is CASSQEWDRGNYGYTF. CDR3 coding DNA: TGCGCCAGCAGCCAAGAATGGGACAGGGGGAACTATGGCTACACCTTC.

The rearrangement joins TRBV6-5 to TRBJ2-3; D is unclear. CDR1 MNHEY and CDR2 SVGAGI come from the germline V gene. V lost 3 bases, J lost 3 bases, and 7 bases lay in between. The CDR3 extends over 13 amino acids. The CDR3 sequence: CASSYPQTDTQYF. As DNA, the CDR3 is TGTGCCAGCAGTTATCCCCAGACAGATACGCAGTATTTT.

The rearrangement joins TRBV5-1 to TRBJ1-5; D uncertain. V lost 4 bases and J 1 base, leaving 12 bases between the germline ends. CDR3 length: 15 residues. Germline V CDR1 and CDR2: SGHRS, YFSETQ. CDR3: CASSPEGASNQPQHF. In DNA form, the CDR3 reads TGCGCCAGCAGCCCTGAGGGCGCGAGCAATCAGCCCCAGCATTTT.

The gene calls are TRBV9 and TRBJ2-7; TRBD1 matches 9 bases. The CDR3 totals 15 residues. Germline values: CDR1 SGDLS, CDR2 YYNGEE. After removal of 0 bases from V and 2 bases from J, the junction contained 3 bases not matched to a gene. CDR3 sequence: CASSVGHRGPYEQYF. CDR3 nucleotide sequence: TGTGCCAGCAGCGTAGGTCACAGGGGGCCCTACGAGCAGTACTTC.